The present T cell receptor beta chain was sequenced within a study of blood T cell repertoires in COVID-19. Study information: Acute-phase and convalescent COVID-19 samples originated in the United States, Italy and Spain. T cells, B-cell-depleted T cells, or PBMCs supplied cDNA or gDNA.

Source study methods: From reference gene primer amplification, estimates of nucleated cell counts were derived. Sequencing was performed with immunoSEQ multiplex PCR; in TCRdb, only in-frame clones are kept and a portion is missing. Clone size and the V and J calls come from that table; the DNA yielded D and trimming. The repertoire includes 300,000 to 450,000 clones, about 80% of them detected once, and roughly 1.2% sits in the top ten. CDR1 and CDR2 from the germline V gene are SNHLY and FYNNEI. The CDR3 sequence is 13 residues long. Trimming cost V 6 bases and J 3 bases, with 10 bases left between them.

The rearrangement joins TRBV2 to TRBJ2-3; weak D call: TRBD2 (6 bases). Sequences were obtained from peripheral blood. This TCR derives from a human donor with acute or convalescent COVID-19. The donor label of this sample is uncertain. The CDR3 nucleotides are TGTGCCAGCAGGCGGCGGGGTACAGATACGCAGTATTTT. Its protein is CASRRRGTDTQYF.